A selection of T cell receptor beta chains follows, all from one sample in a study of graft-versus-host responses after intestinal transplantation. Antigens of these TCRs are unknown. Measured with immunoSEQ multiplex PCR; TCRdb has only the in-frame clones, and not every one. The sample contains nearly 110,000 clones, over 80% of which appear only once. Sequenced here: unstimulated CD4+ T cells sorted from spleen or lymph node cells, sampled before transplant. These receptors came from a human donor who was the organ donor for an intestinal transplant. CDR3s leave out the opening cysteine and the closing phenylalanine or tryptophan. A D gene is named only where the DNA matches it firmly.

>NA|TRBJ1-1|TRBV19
ASSRAPNEAF
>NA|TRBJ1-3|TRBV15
ATSRDHLFLGNTIY
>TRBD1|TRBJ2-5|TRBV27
ASSPRDRGWETQY
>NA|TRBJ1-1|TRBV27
ASHGWSTEAF
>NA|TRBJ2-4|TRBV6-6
ASSSGRAKNIQY
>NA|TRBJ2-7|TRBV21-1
ASSKLRGGSPYEQY
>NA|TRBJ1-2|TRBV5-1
ASSLGTHGYT
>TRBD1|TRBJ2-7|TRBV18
ASSPLPRAGGAYEQY
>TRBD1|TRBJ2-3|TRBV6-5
ASKETGGSDTQY
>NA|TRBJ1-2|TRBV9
ASSTGQRTNYGYT
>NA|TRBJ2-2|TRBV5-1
ASSGLGASTGELF
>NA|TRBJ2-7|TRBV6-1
ASTTVGYEQY
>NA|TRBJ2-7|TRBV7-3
ASSPPGRYEQY
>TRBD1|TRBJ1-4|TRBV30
AWNKQGSDEKLF
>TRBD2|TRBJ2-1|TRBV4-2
ASSQAGTSGGRGQF
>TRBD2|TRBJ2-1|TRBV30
AWSVGLAGHAEQF
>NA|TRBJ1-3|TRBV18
ASSEADGISGNTIY
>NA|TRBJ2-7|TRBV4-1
ASSRDSGSYEQY
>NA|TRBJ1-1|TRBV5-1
ASSLVPEMNTEAF
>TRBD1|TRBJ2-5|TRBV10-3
AIRGTGSTETQY
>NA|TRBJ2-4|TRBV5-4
ASSYSQGKNIQY
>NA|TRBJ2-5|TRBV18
ASSPILTGSETQY
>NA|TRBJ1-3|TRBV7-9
ASSLSRGSGNTIY
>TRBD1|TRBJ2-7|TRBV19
ASMDRVKRYEQY
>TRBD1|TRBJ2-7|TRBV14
ASSQVGDRGQRREY
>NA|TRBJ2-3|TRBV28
ASSPAMGRDPIAVRDTQY
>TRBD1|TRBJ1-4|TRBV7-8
ASSLTGQGGEKLF
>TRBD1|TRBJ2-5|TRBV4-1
ASSQGDRETQY
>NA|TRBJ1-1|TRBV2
ASSEDPWVNTEAF
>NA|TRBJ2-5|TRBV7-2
ASSLQGRGTQY
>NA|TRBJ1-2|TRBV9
ASSVVQDYGYT
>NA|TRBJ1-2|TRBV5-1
ASSTQGSYGYT
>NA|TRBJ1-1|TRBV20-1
SASMNTEAF
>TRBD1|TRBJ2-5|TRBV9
ASSSHGQGLGETQY
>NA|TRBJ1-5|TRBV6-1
ASRDNSNQPQH
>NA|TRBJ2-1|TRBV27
ASIDTGAARNEQF
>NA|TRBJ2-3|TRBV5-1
ASSYQSASTDTQY
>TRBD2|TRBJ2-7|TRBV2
ASRAFTSGETYEQY
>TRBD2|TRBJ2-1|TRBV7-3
ASSPSGGAGDEQF
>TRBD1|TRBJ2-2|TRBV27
ASSPAGQVNTGELF
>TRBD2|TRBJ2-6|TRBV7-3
ASSLNYGLVTPGANVLT
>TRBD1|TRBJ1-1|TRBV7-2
ASSPGQQGAAF
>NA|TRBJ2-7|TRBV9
ASSPRGENPYEQY
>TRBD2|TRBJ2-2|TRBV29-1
SVGRTSGFSTGELF
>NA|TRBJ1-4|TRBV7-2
ASSPLAGGSGEKLF
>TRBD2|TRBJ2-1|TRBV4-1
ASSQGLAAGREQF
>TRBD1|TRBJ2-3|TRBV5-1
ASSKGARADTQY
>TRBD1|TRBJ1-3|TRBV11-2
ASSLVPGSPGQERNTIY